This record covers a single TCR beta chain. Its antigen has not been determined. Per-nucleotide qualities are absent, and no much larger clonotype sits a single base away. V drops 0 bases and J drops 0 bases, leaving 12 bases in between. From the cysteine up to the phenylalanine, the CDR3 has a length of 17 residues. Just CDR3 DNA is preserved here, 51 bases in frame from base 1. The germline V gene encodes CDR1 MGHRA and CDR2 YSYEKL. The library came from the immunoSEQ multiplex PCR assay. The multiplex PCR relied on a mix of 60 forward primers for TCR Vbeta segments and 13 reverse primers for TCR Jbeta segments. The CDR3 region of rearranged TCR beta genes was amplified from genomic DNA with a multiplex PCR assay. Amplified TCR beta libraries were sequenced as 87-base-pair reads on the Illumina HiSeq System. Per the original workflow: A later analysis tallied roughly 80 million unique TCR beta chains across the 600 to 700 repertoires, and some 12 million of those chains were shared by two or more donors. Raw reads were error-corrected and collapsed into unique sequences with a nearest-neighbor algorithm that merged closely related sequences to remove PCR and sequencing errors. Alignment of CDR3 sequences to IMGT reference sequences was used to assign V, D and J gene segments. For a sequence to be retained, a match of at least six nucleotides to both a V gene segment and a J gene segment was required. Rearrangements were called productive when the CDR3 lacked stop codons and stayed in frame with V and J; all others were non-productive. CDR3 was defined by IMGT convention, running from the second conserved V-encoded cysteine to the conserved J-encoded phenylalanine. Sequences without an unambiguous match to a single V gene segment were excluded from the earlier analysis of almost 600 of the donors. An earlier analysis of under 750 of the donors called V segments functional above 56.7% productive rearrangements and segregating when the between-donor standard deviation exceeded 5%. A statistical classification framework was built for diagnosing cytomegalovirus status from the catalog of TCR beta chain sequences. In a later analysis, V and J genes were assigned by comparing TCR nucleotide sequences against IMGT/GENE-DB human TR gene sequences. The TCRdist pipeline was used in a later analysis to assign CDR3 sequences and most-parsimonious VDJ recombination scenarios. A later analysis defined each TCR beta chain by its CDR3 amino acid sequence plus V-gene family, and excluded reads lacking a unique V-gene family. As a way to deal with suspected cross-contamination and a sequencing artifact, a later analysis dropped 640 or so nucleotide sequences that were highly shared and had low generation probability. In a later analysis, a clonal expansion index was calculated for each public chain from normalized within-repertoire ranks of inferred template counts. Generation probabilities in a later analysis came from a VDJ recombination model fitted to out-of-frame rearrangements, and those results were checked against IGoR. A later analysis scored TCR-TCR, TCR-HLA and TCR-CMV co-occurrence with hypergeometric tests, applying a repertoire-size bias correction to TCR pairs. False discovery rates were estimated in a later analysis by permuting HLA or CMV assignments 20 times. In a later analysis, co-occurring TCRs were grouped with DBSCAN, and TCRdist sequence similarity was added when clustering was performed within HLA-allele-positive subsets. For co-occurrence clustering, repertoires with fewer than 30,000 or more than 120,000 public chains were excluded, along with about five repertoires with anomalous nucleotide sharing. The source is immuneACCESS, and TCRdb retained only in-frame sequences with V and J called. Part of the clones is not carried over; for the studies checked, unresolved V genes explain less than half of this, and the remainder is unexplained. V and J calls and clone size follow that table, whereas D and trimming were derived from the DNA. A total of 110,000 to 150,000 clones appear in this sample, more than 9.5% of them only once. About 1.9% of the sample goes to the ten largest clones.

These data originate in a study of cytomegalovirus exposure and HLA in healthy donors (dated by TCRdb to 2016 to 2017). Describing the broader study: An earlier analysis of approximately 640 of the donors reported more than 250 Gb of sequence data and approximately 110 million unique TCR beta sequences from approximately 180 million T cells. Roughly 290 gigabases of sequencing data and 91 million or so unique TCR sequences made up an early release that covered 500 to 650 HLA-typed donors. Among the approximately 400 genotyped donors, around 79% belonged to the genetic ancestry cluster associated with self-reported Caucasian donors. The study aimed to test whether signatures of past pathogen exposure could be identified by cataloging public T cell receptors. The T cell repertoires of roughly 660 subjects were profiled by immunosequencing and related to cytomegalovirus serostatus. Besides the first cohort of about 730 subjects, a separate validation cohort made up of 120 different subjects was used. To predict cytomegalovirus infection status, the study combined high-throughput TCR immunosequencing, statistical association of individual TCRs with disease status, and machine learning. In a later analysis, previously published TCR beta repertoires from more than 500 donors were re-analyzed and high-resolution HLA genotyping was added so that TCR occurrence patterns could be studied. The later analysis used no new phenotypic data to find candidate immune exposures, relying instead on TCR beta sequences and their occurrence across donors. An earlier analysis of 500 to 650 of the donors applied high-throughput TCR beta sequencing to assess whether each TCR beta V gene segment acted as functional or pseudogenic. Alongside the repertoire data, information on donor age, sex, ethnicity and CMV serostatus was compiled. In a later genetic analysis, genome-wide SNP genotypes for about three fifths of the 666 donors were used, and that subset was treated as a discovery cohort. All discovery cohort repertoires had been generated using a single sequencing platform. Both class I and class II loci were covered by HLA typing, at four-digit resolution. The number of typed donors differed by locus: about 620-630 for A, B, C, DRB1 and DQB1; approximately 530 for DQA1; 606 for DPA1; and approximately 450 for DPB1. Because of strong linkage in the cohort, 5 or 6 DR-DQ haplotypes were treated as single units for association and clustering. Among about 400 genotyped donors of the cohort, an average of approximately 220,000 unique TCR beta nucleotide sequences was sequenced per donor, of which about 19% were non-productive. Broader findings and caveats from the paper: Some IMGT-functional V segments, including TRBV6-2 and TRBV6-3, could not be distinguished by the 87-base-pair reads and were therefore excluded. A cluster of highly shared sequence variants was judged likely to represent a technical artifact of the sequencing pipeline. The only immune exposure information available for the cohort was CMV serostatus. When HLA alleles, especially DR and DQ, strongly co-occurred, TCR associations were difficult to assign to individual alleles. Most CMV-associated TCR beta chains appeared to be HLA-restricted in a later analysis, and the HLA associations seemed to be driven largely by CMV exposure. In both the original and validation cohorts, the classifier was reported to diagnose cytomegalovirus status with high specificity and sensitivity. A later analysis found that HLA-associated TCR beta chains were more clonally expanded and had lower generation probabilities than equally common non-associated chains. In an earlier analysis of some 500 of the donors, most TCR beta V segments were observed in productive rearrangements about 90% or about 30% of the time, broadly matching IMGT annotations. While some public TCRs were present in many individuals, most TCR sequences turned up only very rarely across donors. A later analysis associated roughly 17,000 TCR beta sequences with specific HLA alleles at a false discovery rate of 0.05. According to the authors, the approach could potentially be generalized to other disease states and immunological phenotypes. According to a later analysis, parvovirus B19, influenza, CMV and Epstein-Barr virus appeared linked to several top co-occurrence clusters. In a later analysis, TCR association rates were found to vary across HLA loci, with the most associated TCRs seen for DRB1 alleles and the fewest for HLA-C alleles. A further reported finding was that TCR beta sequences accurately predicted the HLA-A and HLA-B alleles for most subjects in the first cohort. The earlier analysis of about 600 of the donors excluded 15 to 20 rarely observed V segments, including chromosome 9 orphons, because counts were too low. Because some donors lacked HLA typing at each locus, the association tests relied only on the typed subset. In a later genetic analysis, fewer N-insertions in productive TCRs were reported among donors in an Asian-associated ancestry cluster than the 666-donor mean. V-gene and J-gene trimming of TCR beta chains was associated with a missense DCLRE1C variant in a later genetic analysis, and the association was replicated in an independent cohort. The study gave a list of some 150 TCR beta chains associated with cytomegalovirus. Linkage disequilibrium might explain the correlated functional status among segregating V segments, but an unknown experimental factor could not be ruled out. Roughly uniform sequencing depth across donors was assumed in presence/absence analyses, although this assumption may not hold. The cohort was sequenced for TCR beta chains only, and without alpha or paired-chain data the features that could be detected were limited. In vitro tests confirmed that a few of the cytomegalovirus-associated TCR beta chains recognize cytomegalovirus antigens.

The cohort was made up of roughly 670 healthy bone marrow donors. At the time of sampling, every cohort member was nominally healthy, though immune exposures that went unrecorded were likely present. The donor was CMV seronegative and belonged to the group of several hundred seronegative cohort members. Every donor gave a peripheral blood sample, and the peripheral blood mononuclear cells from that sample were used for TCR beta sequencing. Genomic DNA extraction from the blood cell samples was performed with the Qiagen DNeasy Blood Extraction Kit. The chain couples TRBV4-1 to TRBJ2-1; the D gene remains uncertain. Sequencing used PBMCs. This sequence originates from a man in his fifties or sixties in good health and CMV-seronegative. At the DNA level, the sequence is TGCGCCAGCAGCCAAGATGAGCGCAGACGCTCCTACAATGAGCAGTTCTTC. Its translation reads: CASSQDERRRSYNEQFF.